This T cell receptor (beta chain) was sequenced during a study of T-cell memory formation after mild COVID-19. 5'RACE, which relied on constant-segment primers, yielded TCR alpha and TCR beta cDNA libraries carrying sample barcodes and UMIs. TCRdb fed the 5' RACE reads into MiXCR, producing one record per CDR3 protein. The data hold around 300,000 distinct CDR3 sequences, with 14% observed a single time. This CDR3 has 14 residues. Trimming pared 7 bases from V and 6 bases from J, leaving 18 bases between. Germline-derived CDR1 and CDR2 are SGHTA and FQGNSA. The gene calls are TRBV7-2 and TRBJ1-2; no firm D call. The sample comprised PBMCs or a T cell subset sorted from them (not recorded which). The TCR originated in a man between 18 and 29 years old who had mild COVID-19 (a few samples of this study predate the infection). Cell type and time point are not known. The CDR3 here is CASTLPWAEHGYTF. CDR3 nucleotide sequence: TGTGCCAGCACCCTACCGTGGGCAGAACATGGCTACACCTTC.